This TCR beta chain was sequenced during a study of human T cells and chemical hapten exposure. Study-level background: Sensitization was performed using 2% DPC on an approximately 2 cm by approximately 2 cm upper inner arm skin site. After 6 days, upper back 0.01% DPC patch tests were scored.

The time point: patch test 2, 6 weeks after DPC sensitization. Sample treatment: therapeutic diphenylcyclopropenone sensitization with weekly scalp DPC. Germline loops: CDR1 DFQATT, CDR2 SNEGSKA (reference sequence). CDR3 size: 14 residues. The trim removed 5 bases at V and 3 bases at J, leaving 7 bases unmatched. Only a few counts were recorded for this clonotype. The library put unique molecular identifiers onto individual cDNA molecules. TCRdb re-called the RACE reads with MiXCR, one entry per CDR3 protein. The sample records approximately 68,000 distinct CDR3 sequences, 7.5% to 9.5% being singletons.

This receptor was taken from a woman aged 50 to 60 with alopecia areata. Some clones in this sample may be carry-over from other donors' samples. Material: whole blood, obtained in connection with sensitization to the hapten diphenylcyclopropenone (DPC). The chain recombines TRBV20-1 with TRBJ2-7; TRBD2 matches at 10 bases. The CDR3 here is CSAPGTSEIYEQYF. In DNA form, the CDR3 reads TGCAGTGCTCCCGGGACTAGCGAAATCTACGAGCAGTACTTC.